The source of this TCR beta chain is a study of beta chain features in type 1 diabetes. Study-level findings and limits: High TCR expression in some cells could lead to their over-representation in cDNA sequencing. Insertion counts at VDJ junctions were lower in type 1 diabetes patients, who also showed more deletions there. TCRB CDR3s were moderately but significantly shorter in Type 1 diabetes patients in all four CD4+ subsets.

Reverse transcription of all isolated RNA meant that expressed TCRB transcripts were sequenced. Reads from naive, central memory and regulatory T cell samples averaged about 3.3 million. The protocol was immunoSEQ multiplex PCR, while the TCRdb copy is restricted to in-frame clones and leaves out a portion. The sample comprises about 290,000 clones, 7% to 9% of which are singletons, and roughly 0.94% rests with the top ten. The CDR3 runs 16 residues. CDR1 is SGHTA and CDR2 is FQGNSA in the germline V gene. J gave up 1 base and V 0 bases, and 3 bases lay outside the gene matches. This clone was detected only a few times. Its specificity is unknown. Other DNA sequences in this specimen translate into the identical CDR3.

Source material: central memory CD4+ T cells from blood. This clonotype was obtained from a woman aged 18-29 years in good health. This sequence joins TRBV7-2 and TRBJ2-5, with 9 bases matching TRBD2. The CDR3 nucleotides are TGTGCCAGCAGCTTAGCGCTTAGCGGGGGCCAAGAGACCCAGTACTTC. This sequence encodes CASSLALSGGQETQYF.